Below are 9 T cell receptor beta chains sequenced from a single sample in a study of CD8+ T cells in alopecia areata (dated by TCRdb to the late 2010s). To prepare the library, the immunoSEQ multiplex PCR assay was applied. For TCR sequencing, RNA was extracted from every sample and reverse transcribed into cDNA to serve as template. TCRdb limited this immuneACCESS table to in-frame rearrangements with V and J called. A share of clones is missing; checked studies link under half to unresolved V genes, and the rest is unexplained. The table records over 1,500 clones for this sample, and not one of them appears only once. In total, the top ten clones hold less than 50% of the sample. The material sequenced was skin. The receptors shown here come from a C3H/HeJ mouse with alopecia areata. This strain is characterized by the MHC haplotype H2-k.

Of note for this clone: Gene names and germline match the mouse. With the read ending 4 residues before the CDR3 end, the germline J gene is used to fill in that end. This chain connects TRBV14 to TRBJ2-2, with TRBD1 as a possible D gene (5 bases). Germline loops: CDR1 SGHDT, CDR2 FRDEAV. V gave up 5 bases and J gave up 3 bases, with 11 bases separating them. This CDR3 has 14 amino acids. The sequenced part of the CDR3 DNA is TGTGCCAGCAGCCCTCTAGGGGACACCGGG. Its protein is CASSPLGDTG. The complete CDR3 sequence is CASSPLGDTGQLYF. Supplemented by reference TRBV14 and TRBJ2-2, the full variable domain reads EAGVTQSPRYAVLQEGQAVSFWCDPISGHDTLYWYQQPRDQGPQLLVYFRDEAVIDNSQLPSDRFSAVRPKGTNSTLKIQSAKQGDTATYLCASSPLGDTGQLYFGEGSKLTVL.

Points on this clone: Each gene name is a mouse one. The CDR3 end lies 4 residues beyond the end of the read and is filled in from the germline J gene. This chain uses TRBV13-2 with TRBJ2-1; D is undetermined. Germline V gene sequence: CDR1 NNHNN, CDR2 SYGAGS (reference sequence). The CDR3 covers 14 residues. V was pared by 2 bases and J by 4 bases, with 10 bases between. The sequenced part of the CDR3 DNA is TGTGCCAGCGGTGAATACAGAATATATGCT. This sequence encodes CASGEYRIYA. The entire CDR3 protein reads CASGEYRIYAEQFF.

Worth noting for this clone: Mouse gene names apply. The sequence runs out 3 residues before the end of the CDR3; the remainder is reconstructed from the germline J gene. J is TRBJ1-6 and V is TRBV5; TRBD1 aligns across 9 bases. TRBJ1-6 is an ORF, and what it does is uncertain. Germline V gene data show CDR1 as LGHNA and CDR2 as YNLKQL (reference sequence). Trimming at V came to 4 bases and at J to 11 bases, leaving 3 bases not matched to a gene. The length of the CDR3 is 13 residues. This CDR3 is CASSPTGGPPLYF. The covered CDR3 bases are TGTGCCAGCAGCCCCACAGGGGGCCCGCCC.

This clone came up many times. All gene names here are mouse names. The sequenced CDR3 bases are TGTGCCAGCAGCCAACAGGGGGCGGCAGAA. Its translation is CASSQQGAAE. The CDR3, in full, reads CASSQQGAAETLYF. The V and J genes are TRBV5 and TRBJ2-3; the match to TRBD1 covers 8 bases. The read falls 4 residues short of the CDR3 end, and the missing part is taken from the germline J gene. Trimming cost V 2 bases and J 3 bases; bases outside gene matches: 1. The CDR3 sequence is 14 residues long. Germline CDR1 and CDR2: LGHNA and YNLKQL (reference sequence).

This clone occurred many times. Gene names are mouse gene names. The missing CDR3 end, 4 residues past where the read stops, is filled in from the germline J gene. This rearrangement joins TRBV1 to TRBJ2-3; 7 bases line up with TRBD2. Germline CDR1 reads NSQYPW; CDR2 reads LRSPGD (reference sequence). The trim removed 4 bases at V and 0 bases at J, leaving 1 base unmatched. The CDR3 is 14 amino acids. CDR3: CTCSDWGSAETLYF. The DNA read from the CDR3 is TGCACCTGCAGTGACTGGGGTAGTGCAGAA.

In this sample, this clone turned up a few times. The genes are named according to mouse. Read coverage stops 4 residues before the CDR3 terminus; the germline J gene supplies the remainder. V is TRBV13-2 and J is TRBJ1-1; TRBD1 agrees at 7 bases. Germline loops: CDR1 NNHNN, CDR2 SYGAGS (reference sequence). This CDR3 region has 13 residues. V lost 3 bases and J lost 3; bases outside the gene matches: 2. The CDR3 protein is CASGVRGDTEVFF. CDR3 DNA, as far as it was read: TGTGCCAGCGGTGTCAGGGGGGACACA.

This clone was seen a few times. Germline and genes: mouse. CDR3 residues: CASSVLGTSQNTLYF. CDR3 bases read: TGTGCCAGCAGTGTCCTGGGGACTAGTCAAAAC. The chain couples TRBV13-1 to TRBJ2-4; a possible D gene is TRBD2 (6 bases). Sequencing ends 4 residues short of the CDR3 end; the germline J gene provides the rest. CDR1 is NSHNY, CDR2 SYGAGN, per germline. The CDR3 is 15 amino acids. V lost 3 bases and J 0 bases, leaving 11 bases between the germline ends.

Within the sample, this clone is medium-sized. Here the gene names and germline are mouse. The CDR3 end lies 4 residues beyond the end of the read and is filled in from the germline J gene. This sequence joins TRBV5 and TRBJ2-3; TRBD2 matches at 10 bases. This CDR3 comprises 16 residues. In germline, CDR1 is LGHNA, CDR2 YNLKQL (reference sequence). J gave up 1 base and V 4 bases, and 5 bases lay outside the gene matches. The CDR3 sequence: CASSPWGGKGAETLYF. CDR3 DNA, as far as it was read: TGTGCCAGCAGCCCCTGGGGGGGCAAGGGTGCAGAA.

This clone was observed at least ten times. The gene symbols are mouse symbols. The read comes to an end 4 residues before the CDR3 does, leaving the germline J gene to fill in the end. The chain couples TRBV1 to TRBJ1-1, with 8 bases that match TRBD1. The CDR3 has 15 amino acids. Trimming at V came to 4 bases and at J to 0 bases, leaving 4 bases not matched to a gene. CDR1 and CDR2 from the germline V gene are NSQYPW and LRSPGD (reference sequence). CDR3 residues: CTCSVTGAANTEVFF. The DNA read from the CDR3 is TGCACCTGCAGTGTGACAGGGGCTGCAAACACA.